A single sample gave rise to the 23 T cell receptor beta chains below, sequenced in a study of blood T cell repertoires in COVID-19. Some clones are missing from TCRdb's copy, which holds only in-frame ones; the method was immunoSEQ multiplex PCR. The table includes about 150,000 clones, over 70% detected once. The sequencing input was peripheral blood. Receptors were obtained from a man in his sixties with active or convalescent COVID-19.

CDR3 DNA sequence: TGCGCCAGCAGCCTCGGGAGGGCCAACTCCTACAATGAGCAGTTCTTC. Amino acid sequence: CASSLGRANSYNEQFF. The genes are TRBV5-1 and TRBJ2-1; TRBD2 agrees at 8 bases. The trim removed 4 bases at V and 0 bases at J, leaving 6 bases unmatched. The CDR3 runs 16 residues. CDR1 and CDR2 (germline): SGHRS, YFSETQ. Using reference TRBV5-1 and TRBJ2-1 for the parts outside the CDR3, the full variable domain is KAGVTQTPRYLIKTRGQQVTLSCSPISGHRSVSWYQQTPGQGLQFLFEYFSETQRNKGNFPGRFSGRQFSNSRSEMNVSTLELGDSALYLCASSLGRANSYNEQFFGPGTRLTVL.

The chain uses TRBV7-2 and TRBJ2-7; 11 nucleotides align to TRBD2. V shed 0 bases, J shed 3 bases, and the junction held 4 bases outside the gene matches. The CDR3 runs 16 residues. Looked up from germline, CDR1 is SGHTA and CDR2 is FQGNSA. The DNA of the CDR3 is TGTGCCAGCAGCTTAGCGGGACTAGCGGAAATCTACGAGCAGTACTTC. Translating it yields CASSLAGLAEIYEQYF.

The chain uses TRBV28 and TRBJ2-5, with D hard to call. This CDR3 region has 12 residues. Germline V gene data show CDR1 as MDHEN and CDR2 as SYDVKM. The ends were cut back, 4 bases at V and 5 bases at J, with 8 bases in the middle. The CDR3 nucleotides read TGTGCCAGCAGTTCGACGAGGGAGACCCAGTACTTC. Amino acid sequence: CASSSTRETQYF.

This clone was picked up one time. The CDR3 DNA follows: TGCAGCGTTGTACAGCCCCCCTACGAGCAGTACTTC. The encoded protein is CSVVQPPYEQYF. The chain couples TRBV29-1 to TRBJ2-7; D call uncertain. This CDR3 contains 12 residues. Looked up from germline, CDR1 is SQVTM and CDR2 is ANQGSEA. V dropped 4 bases and J dropped 2 bases, with 9 bases sitting between them.

This chain connects TRBV19 to TRBJ2-7; 10 bases agree with TRBD1. With V trimmed by 5 bases and J by 6 bases, 7 bases remained unmatched. This CDR3 contains 14 residues. The germline V gene encodes CDR1 LNHDA and CDR2 SQIVND (reference sequence). CDR3 DNA: TGTGCCAGTAGTGACCCGGGACAGGGGAGCGAGCAGTACTTC. Protein sequence: CASSDPGQGSEQYF.

This chain joins TRBV19 and TRBJ2-3, with 8 bases lining up with TRBD2. The ends lost 5 bases at V and 8 bases at J; junction bases unmatched: 9. CDR1 is LNHDA and CDR2 is SQIVND in the germline V gene (reference sequence). The CDR3 loop spans 14 amino acids. CDR3 in amino acids: CASSGSGMTVTQYF. CDR3 nucleotide sequence: TGTGCCAGTAGTGGTAGCGGGATGACGGTTACGCAGTATTTT. The whole variable domain, remainder taken from reference TRBV19 and TRBJ2-3, is DGGITQSPKYLFRKEGQNVTLSCEQNLNHDAMYWYRQDPGQGLRLIYYSQIVNDFQKGDIAEGYSVSREKKESFPLTVTSAQKNPTAFYLCASSGSGMTVTQYFGPGTRLTVL.

The gene calls are TRBV5-4 and TRBJ1-1; the D is unclear. This CDR3 has 13 amino acids. V dropped 1 base and J dropped 1 base, with 5 bases sitting between them. Germline V gene lookup returns CDR1 SGHNT and CDR2 YYREEE (reference sequence). The CDR3 reads CASSLHGNTEAFF. Here the CDR3 DNA reads TGTGCCAGCAGCTTGCACGGGAACACTGAAGCTTTCTTT.

V gene TRBV2 combines with J gene TRBJ1-1, with 7 bases aligning to TRBD1. Germline CDR1 reads SNHLY; CDR2 reads FYNNEI. CDR3 length equals 14 residues. With 6 bases clipped from V and 10 bases from J, the junction kept 14 bases outside the gene matches. CDR3 DNA: TGTGCCAGCAGCCAAGACAGGGAAAGTCGTCCAGCTTTCTTT. Its protein is CASSQDRESRPAFF.

This clone was found once. This rearrangement joins TRBV30 to TRBJ1-6; D not resolved. The ends were cut back, 2 bases at V and 11 bases at J, with 19 bases in the middle. Germline values: CDR1 GTSNPN, CDR2 SVGIG (reference sequence). This CDR3 region has 15 residues. CDR3 amino acids: CAWSWTRVGMAPLHF. CDR3 coding DNA: TGTGCCTGGAGTTGGACGCGGGTAGGCATGGCACCCCTCCACTTT.

This clone has just a few counts. This chain connects TRBV11-2 to TRBJ1-6; 7 nucleotides agree with TRBD1. The length of the CDR3 is 15 residues. V gave up 5 bases and J gave up 2 bases; unmatched junction bases: 3. Germline V gene lookup returns CDR1 SGHAT and CDR2 FQNNGV. For the CDR3, the DNA is TGTGCCAGCAGCCGGACAGGCGCCTATAATTCACCCCTCCACTTT. Protein product: CASSRTGAYNSPLHF.

The gene calls are TRBV23-1 and TRBJ1-5; TRBD1 aligns across 9 bases. TRBV23-1 belongs to the ORF category, with a function that is uncertain. The CDR3 covers 17 residues. Trimming at V came to 0 bases and at J to 5 bases, leaving 8 bases not matched to a gene. CDR3 region: CASSQSEGQGSDQPQHF. The CDR3, as DNA: TGCGCCAGCAGTCAATCGGAGGGACAGGGCTCGGATCAGCCCCAGCATTTT.

This chain links TRBV20-1 with TRBJ1-1; unclear D gene. Trimming removed 3 bases from V and 4 bases from J, with 12 bases in between. CDR3 length: 13 amino acids. Per germline, CDR1 DFQATT and CDR2 SNEGSKA (reference sequence). As DNA, the CDR3 is TGCAGTGCTAGTCCGAGGGTGGGCACTGAAGCTTTCTTT. It translates to CSASPRVGTEAFF.

The chain combines TRBV6-8 with TRBJ1-3; D is ambiguous. V was pared by 4 bases and J by 0 bases, with 16 bases between. CDR1 and CDR2 (germline): MNHGY, SAAAGT. The CDR3 totals 17 residues. CDR3 in DNA: TGTGCCAGCAGTTTGCCTGGGAGTAATGACTCTGGAAACACCATATATTTT. Residues: CASSLPGSNDSGNTIYF.

CDR3 nucleotide sequence: TGTGCCAGCTCACTGAAGACAGATAATTCACCCCTCCACTTT. Translated: CASSLKTDNSPLHF. The chain links TRBV18 to TRBJ1-6; D perhaps matches TRBD1 (5 bases). CDR1 and CDR2 (germline): KGHSH, LQKENI. This CDR3 spans 14 amino acids. Trimming took 4 bases from V and 5 from J, leaving 9 bases between them.

The chain carries TRBV5-1 and TRBJ1-2; D call uncertain. Trimming removed 2 bases at V and 8 bases at J, with 16 bases between. This CDR3 comprises 14 residues. Germline CDR1 and CDR2: SGHRS and YFSETQ. CDR3 region: CASSFLPGEEGYTF. DNA of the CDR3: TGCGCCAGCAGCTTTTTGCCCGGGGAAGAGGGCTACACCTTC.

The chain has TRBV6-2 or TRBV6-3 and TRBJ1-3, with D maybe TRBD1 (6 bases). V was trimmed by 5 bases and J by 0 bases, leaving 14 bases between them. CDR1 is MNHEY and CDR2 is SVGEGT in the germline V gene. The CDR3 length is 16 residues. Here the CDR3 DNA reads TGTGCCAGCAGTAGGGGACACCCGGACTCTGGAAACACCATATATTTT. Its protein is CASSRGHPDSGNTIYF.

Remarks on this clone: The germline gene is not matched at one end of the junction; a read error may be the cause. The chain links TRBV28 to TRBJ2-2, with 9 bases identical to TRBD1. The CDR3 length is 15 residues. Germline V gene data show CDR1 as MDHEN and CDR2 as SYDVKM. DNA of the CDR3: TGTGCCAGCAGTACCCCGGGACAGGGCACCGAGGAGCTGTTTTTT. Amino acids: CASSTPGQGTEELFF.

The chain joins TRBV24-1 to TRBJ2-3, with D perhaps matching TRBD1 (5 bases). V was clipped by 2 bases and J by 4 bases, with 12 bases between them. The CDR3 has 15 amino acids. Germline CDR1 KGHDR, CDR2 SFDVKD. The CDR3 nucleotides are TGTGCCACCAGTGATTCCCAGGGATTTCCAGATACGCAGTATTTT. Translation gives CATSDSQGFPDTQYF.

About this clone: Within the sample, other DNA sequences also encode this same CDR3. The genes are TRBV10-3 and TRBJ1-1; D possibly corresponds to TRBD1 (5 bases). CDR1 ENHRY and CDR2 SYGVKD come from the germline V gene. CDR3 length: 13 residues. The V and J ends lost 2 bases and 1 base respectively, with 5 bases between them. The CDR3 loop is CAISEGQNTEAFF. For the CDR3, the DNA is TGTGCCATCAGTGAGGGACAGAACACTGAAGCTTTCTTT.

The genes are TRBV6-5 and TRBJ1-5, with D uncertain. Germline V lookup: CDR1 MNHEY, CDR2 SVGAGI. This CDR3 comprises 14 residues. Deletions cut 8 bases from V and 4 bases from J, with 15 bases between. The CDR3 DNA is TGTGCCAGCTCCCTAAGAGGTATGAATCAGCCCCAGCATTTT. It encodes CASSLRGMNQPQHF.

The chain joins TRBV4-1 to TRBJ2-2; D possibly corresponds to TRBD1 (5 bases). The V gene's germline CDR1 is MGHRA and CDR2 YSYEKL. Trimming removed 4 bases from V and 3 bases from J, with 9 bases in between. The length of the CDR3 is 14 residues. The CDR3 sequence: CASSLQGHTGELFF. The CDR3 DNA reads as TGCGCCAGCAGCCTTCAGGGTCACACCGGGGAGCTGTTTTTT.

The chain employs TRBV4-1 and TRBJ1-5, with TRBD1 identical over 9 bases. V shed 3 bases, J shed 6 bases, and the junction held 9 bases outside the gene matches. Germline CDR1 MGHRA, CDR2 YSYEKL. This CDR3 spans 16 amino acids. The chain's CDR3 is CASSQSTGGWAQPQHF. The CDR3 nucleotides read TGCGCCAGCAGCCAGTCGACAGGGGGTTGGGCTCAGCCCCAGCATTTT.

The rearrangement links TRBV6-5 to TRBJ2-1, with a possible D match to TRBD2 (6 bases). Trimming removed 8 bases from V and 2 bases from J, with 16 bases in between. This CDR3 has 15 residues. The germline gives CDR1 MNHEY, CDR2 SVGAGI. CDR3 sequence: CASGGLQPPYNEQFF. As DNA, the CDR3 is TGTGCCAGCGGGGGACTCCAACCGCCCTACAATGAGCAGTTCTTC.